This T cell receptor beta chain was recovered during a study of T cells in localized non-small cell lung cancer. This clone was found a few times. Sequencing used immunoSEQ multiplex PCR; TCRdb keeps in-frame clones, though not all of them. The data hold about 2,100 clones, with 26% observed a single time. The CDR3 contains 16 residues. V gave up 0 bases and J gave up 5 bases, with 16 bases separating them. Per the germline V gene, CDR1 is SGHNT and CDR2 is YENEEA. The TCR sequence derives from a woman aged 40-69 years with stage I lung adenocarcinoma. Source: normal lung tissue next to the tumor, taken before any cancer treatment. This chain joins TRBV11-3 and TRBJ1-2, with D tentatively TRBD1 (5 bases). As DNA, the CDR3 is TGTGCCAGCAGCTTAGATGGGGGAACCGGGGCATATGGCTACACCTTC. Translating it yields CASSLDGGTGAYGYTF.